The 3 T cell receptor beta chains presented below share a single source sample, sequenced in a study of blood T cell repertoires in COVID-19. Sequencing was performed with immunoSEQ multiplex PCR; in TCRdb, only in-frame clones are kept and a portion is missing. Counted here are under 200,000 clones, about 86% occurring once; the ten biggest clones make up 9.5% to 12%. The sequenced sample consisted of peripheral blood. The receptors shown here come from a woman in her sixties with COVID-19, enrolled during active disease.

This clone showed up just once. The rearrangement links TRBV19 to TRBJ1-3; 8 bases match TRBD1. The germline V gene encodes CDR1 LNHDA and CDR2 SQIVND (reference sequence). CDR3 length equals 13 residues. Germline trimming cut 10 bases from V and 7 bases from J; bases unmatched to any gene: 9. The CDR3 protein is CATFDRGRNTIYF. CDR3 in DNA: TGTGCCACCTTTGACAGGGGAAGGAACACCATATATTTT.

This rearrangement joins TRBV28 to TRBJ1-2; D may be TRBD1 (6 bases). The V gene lost 5 bases and the J gene lost 5 bases, with 18 bases spanning the gap. Germline CDR1 MDHEN, CDR2 SYDVKM. This CDR3 is 15 amino acids long. The CDR3 region is CASSDTTGLTYGYTF. CDR3 nucleotide sequence: TGTGCCAGCAGTGACACGACAGGTTTAACGTATGGCTACACCTTC.

This clone was picked up a small number of times. V is TRBV27 and J is TRBJ1-4; D ambiguous. The V and J ends lost 7 bases and 7 bases respectively, with 13 bases between them. From germline, CDR1 is MNHEY and CDR2 SMNVEV (reference sequence). CDR3 length: 13 amino acids. CDR3 in DNA: TGTGCCAGCATGGAGCTAAGCGGTGAAAAACTGTTTTTT. It yields the protein CASMELSGEKLFF. The full variable domain, completed using reference TRBV27 and TRBJ1-4, is EAQVTQNPRYLITVTGKKLTVTCSQNMNHEYMSWYRQDPGLGLRQIYYSMNVEVTDKGDVPEGYKVSRKEKRNFPLILESPSPNQTSLYFCASMELSGEKLFFGSGTQLSVL.